These T cell receptor beta chains were read from a single sample in a study of OX40 agonist ivuxolimab in advanced cancers. The method was immunoSEQ multiplex PCR; TCRdb's version includes in-frame clones alone and lacks a portion of them. The data hold roughly 64,000 clones, with roughly 89% observed a single time. This specimen was CD4+ or CD8+ T cells sorted from blood, taken in a trial of the OX40 agonist ivuxolimab. The origin of the receptors is an adult with an advanced solid tumor such as melanoma, head and neck, liver or kidney cancer. Each CDR3 is given without its conserved first and last residue. D genes are given only for firm matches. Clone size is not always given. Where it is, it says once, few, many or a class for expanded clones.

J gene: TRBJ1-2; V gene: TRBV28; CDR3 length: 13; clone size: .; D gene: TRBD1; CDR3 protein: ASSPVMDRIYGYT
J gene: TRBJ2-7; V gene: TRBV7-9; CDR3 length: 11; clone size: .; D gene: .; CDR3 protein: ASSPAFPYEQY
J gene: TRBJ1-1; V gene: TRBV27; CDR3 length: 14; clone size: .; D gene: TRBD1; CDR3 protein: ASREPRTGANTEAF
J gene: TRBJ2-2; V gene: TRBV30; CDR3 length: 13; clone size: .; D gene: TRBD2; CDR3 protein: AWISGTAYTGELF
J gene: TRBJ1-2; V gene: TRBV5-4; CDR3 length: 14; clone size: .; D gene: .; CDR3 protein: ASSLEAGLRRLGYT
J gene: TRBJ2-7; V gene: TRBV6-5; CDR3 length: 11; clone size: .; D gene: .; CDR3 protein: ASSYTTSYEQY
J gene: TRBJ2-7; V gene: TRBV5-4; CDR3 length: 13; clone size: .; D gene: .; CDR3 protein: ASSHGTLTTYEQY
J gene: TRBJ1-3; V gene: TRBV28; CDR3 length: 12; clone size: .; D gene: .; CDR3 protein: ASSPGGGGNTIY
J gene: TRBJ2-7; V gene: TRBV6-1; CDR3 length: 10; clone size: .; D gene: .; CDR3 protein: ASSDRAREQY
J gene: TRBJ1-2; V gene: TRBV27; CDR3 length: 13; clone size: .; D gene: .; CDR3 protein: ASSILVGGRYGYT
J gene: TRBJ1-5; V gene: TRBV19; CDR3 length: 16; clone size: .; D gene: .; CDR3 protein: ASSIFIGTEGGRQPQH
J gene: TRBJ2-5; V gene: TRBV30; CDR3 length: 9; clone size: .; D gene: .; CDR3 protein: AWGLVETQY
J gene: TRBJ1-2; V gene: TRBV19; CDR3 length: 14; clone size: once; D gene: .; CDR3 protein: ASSPPRQIPNYGYT
J gene: TRBJ1-3; V gene: TRBV19; CDR3 length: 13; clone size: .; D gene: .; CDR3 protein: ASSFMLHSGNTIY
J gene: TRBJ2-7; V gene: TRBV5-1; CDR3 length: 13; clone size: .; D gene: TRBD1; CDR3 protein: ASSPLGTVFHEQY
J gene: TRBJ1-6; V gene: TRBV27; CDR3 length: 13; clone size: .; D gene: .; CDR3 protein: ASSLEGNRDSPLH
J gene: TRBJ2-1; V gene: TRBV5-1; CDR3 length: 14; clone size: .; D gene: TRBD1; CDR3 protein: ASSLLTGQGYNEQF
J gene: TRBJ2-7; V gene: TRBV19; CDR3 length: 11; clone size: once; D gene: .; CDR3 protein: ASRSQANYEQY
J gene: TRBJ1-2; V gene: TRBV28; CDR3 length: 12; clone size: .; D gene: TRBD1; CDR3 protein: ASSHSQGAWRYT
J gene: TRBJ2-1; V gene: TRBV4-1; CDR3 length: 14; clone size: .; D gene: .; CDR3 protein: ASSQEELGTYNEQF
J gene: TRBJ2-7; V gene: TRBV6-5; CDR3 length: 14; clone size: .; D gene: TRBD1; CDR3 protein: ASSFGGQGVNHEQY
J gene: TRBJ2-1; V gene: TRBV5-1; CDR3 length: 14; clone size: .; D gene: TRBD2; CDR3 protein: ASSLVLAGGGVEQF
J gene: TRBJ2-7; V gene: TRBV27; CDR3 length: 15; clone size: .; D gene: TRBD2; CDR3 protein: ASSFRTSGRSSYEQY
J gene: TRBJ2-3; V gene: TRBV15; CDR3 length: 15; clone size: .; D gene: TRBD2; CDR3 protein: ATSRDRVAGATDTQY
J gene: TRBJ1-3; V gene: TRBV5-8; CDR3 length: 14; clone size: .; D gene: .; CDR3 protein: ASSSMDMPPIGQSD
J gene: TRBJ1-4; V gene: TRBV30; CDR3 length: 9; clone size: .; D gene: .; CDR3 protein: AWSVSEKLF
J gene: TRBJ2-2; V gene: TRBV28; CDR3 length: 14; clone size: .; D gene: TRBD1; CDR3 protein: ASSSQKGQGYGELF
J gene: TRBJ1-1; V gene: TRBV19; CDR3 length: 11; clone size: few; D gene: .; CDR3 protein: ASSNRWNTEAF